The clone carrying this TCR beta chain has more than one count but fewer than ten. Among the donors, all were Caucasian adults who lived in Nashville, Tennessee. CDR3 size: 13 residues. Germline V gene sequence: CDR1 SQVTM, CDR2 ANQGSEA. Trimming pared 5 bases from V and 0 bases from J, leaving 8 bases between. The record originates from a study of shared clonotypes between healthy human individuals. Per the study methods: Without quality scores, immunoSEQ junctional reads could not be filtered like full-length reads. Produced via immunoSEQ multiplex PCR; TCRdb's table is partial and in-frame only. V and J calls and clone size are given by that table; D and trimming were obtained from the DNA. The data show a few hundred thousand clones, 70% to 80% seen once.

Sample: PBMCs. The chain employs TRBV29-1 and TRBJ1-3; D is ambiguous. The TCR originated in a middle-aged woman in good health. Some clones in this sample may be carry-over from other donors' samples. CDR3 sequence reads: CSVSIGSGNTIYF. Written as DNA, the CDR3 is TGCAGCGTTAGTATCGGCTCTGGAAACACCATATATTTT.